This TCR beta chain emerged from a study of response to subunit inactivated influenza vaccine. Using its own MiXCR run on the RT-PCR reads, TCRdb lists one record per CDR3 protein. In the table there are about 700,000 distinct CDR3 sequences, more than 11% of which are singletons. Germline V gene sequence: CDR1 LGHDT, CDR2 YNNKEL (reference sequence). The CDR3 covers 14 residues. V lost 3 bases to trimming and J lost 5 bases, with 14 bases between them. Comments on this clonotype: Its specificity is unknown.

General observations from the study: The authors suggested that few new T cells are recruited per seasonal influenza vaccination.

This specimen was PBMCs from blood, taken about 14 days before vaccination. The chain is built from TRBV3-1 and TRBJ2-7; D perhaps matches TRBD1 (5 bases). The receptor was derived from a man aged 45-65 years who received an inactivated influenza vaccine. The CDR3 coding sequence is TGTGCCAGCAGCCACTTTAATAGGGGCGACGAGCAGTACTTC. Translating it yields CASSHFNRGDEQYF.